Following are 2 T cell receptor beta chains from one sample sequenced in a study of T cells in Graves' hyperthyroidism and ophthalmopathy (dated by TCRdb to between 2017 and 2020). The library was made by multiplex PCR. TCRdb names Illumina HiSeq 2000 as the instrument used. TCR beta CDR3 regions were amplified from RNA transcripts. A first-round RT-PCR of the TCR CDR3 used the HTBI primer set with the Qiagen OneStep RT-PCR kit. The raw public data were reprocessed by TCRdb itself: fastp quality trimming at Q25, MiXCR clonotype calling, in-frame beta chains only. Rows are combined by CDR3 protein, so each entry shows the most common genes and DNA. Counted in this sample were about 270,000 distinct CDR3 sequences; roughly 20% of them appeared once. About 60% of the sample is in the top ten clones. The sequenced sample consisted of blood. The receptors come from a man aged 30 to 45 with Graves' ophthalmopathy.

This clonotype has more than one count but fewer than ten. J is TRBJ2-1 and V is TRBV5-1; D call uncertain. CDR3 length: 13 amino acids. Germline V gene sequence: CDR1 SGHRS, CDR2 YFSETQ. Deletions cut 4 bases from V and 4 bases from J, with 9 bases between. CDR3 DNA sequence: TGCGCCAGCAGCCCAGAGCAATACAATGAGCAGTTCTTC. Translation: CASSPEQYNEQFF.

In this sample, this clonotype turned up many times. The V gene is TRBV11-3, the J gene TRBJ2-1; unclear D gene. The germline V gene has CDR1 SGHNT and CDR2 YENEEA. There are 13 residues in the CDR3. The V end lost 4 bases, the J end lost 6 bases, and 10 bases lay between the germline ends. CDR3 sequence reads: CASSSFPSNEQFF. In DNA, the CDR3 is TGTGCCAGCAGCTCATTCCCTAGCAATGAGCAGTTCTTC.